This TCR beta chain came from a study of T cell changes during pregnancy in multiple sclerosis. Germline CDR1 SGHNT, CDR2 YENEEA. The CDR3 runs 14 residues. V gave up 5 bases and J gave up 4 bases, with 15 bases separating them. Sequencing was performed with immunoSEQ multiplex PCR; in TCRdb, only in-frame clones are kept and a portion is missing. The data contain some 120,000 clones, approximately 93% of them singletons. This receptor was taken from a female donor with multiple sclerosis, enrolled in a pregnancy study. The material was peripheral blood, obtained before pregnancy. The gene calls are TRBV11-3 and TRBJ2-7; TRBD1 might be the D (7 bases). The CDR3 protein is CASSQGGGKYEQYF. For the CDR3, the DNA is TGTGCCAGCAGCCAGGGGGGAGGAAAATACGAGCAGTACTTC.